These T cell receptor beta chains were read from a single sample in a study of T cell repertoires in cytomegalovirus infection. No antigen has been identified for these receptors. Each CDR3 protein gets one entry after TCRdb re-called the reads with MiXCR. The table includes roughly 990,000 distinct CDR3 sequences, around a third detected once. The starting material was cultured CD8+ T cells from PBMCs, obtained from culture after CMV antigen stimulation. The receptors here all came from a human donor in good health (CMV status not recorded). Some clones in this sample may be carry-over from other donors' samples. Each CDR3 is given with its conserved first and last residue. A D gene is named only where the DNA matches it firmly. Clone size, where shown, is once, few, many, or a class for clones that have expanded.

v_gene: TRBV6-6; j_gene: TRBJ2-3; d_gene: -; abundance: -; CDR3nt: TGTGCCAGCAGTTACTTGAAGAGACCCCTGGCGAAGGGGTATTTT; CDR3aa: CASSYLKRPLAKGYF
v_gene: TRBV28; j_gene: TRBJ2-2; d_gene: -; abundance: -; CDR3nt: TGTGCCAGCTTGGGCAGGTTGAACACCGGGGAGCTGTTTTTT; CDR3aa: CASLGRLNTGELFF
v_gene: TRBV12-3/TRBV12-4; j_gene: TRBJ2-5; d_gene: TRBD2; abundance: -; CDR3nt: TGTGCCAGCAGTCTACTAGCGGCCAAAGAGACCCAGTACTTC; CDR3aa: CASSLLAAKETQYF
v_gene: TRBV6-2/TRBV6-3; j_gene: TRBJ2-7; d_gene: -; abundance: -; CDR3nt: TGTGCCAGCAGGATAGACAGGGAGCAGTACTTC; CDR3aa: CASRIDREQYF
v_gene: TRBV12-3/TRBV12-4; j_gene: TRBJ1-1; d_gene: -; abundance: -; CDR3nt: TGTGCCAGCAGTTTAGCAAGGCAGGGTGATGAAGCTTTCTTT; CDR3aa: CASSLARQGDEAFF
v_gene: TRBV7-9; j_gene: TRBJ1-6; d_gene: -; abundance: -; CDR3nt: TGTGCCAGCAGCGGGAGGGACCGGAGCTCCTATAATTCACCCCTCCACTTT; CDR3aa: CASSGRDRSSYNSPLHF
v_gene: TRBV7-2; j_gene: TRBJ2-3; d_gene: TRBD2; abundance: -; CDR3nt: TGTGCCAGCAGCTTAGTGGCTAGCGGACGCACAGATACGCAGTATTTT; CDR3aa: CASSLVASGRTDTQYF
v_gene: TRBV19; j_gene: TRBJ1-1; d_gene: -; abundance: few; CDR3nt: TGTGCCAGCGTAAGCAGGTCCATGAACACTGAAGCTTTCTTT; CDR3aa: CASVSRSMNTEAFF
v_gene: TRBV6-1; j_gene: TRBJ2-1; d_gene: -; abundance: -; CDR3nt: TGTGCCAGCAGTCCCCACGCTAGCCACAAGTTCTTC; CDR3aa: CASSPHASHKFF
v_gene: TRBV7-8; j_gene: TRBJ1-1; d_gene: -; abundance: -; CDR3nt: TGTGTCAGTGAGGGATACAACACTGAAGCTTTCTTT; CDR3aa: CVSEGYNTEAFF
v_gene: TRBV20-1; j_gene: TRBJ2-7; d_gene: TRBD1; abundance: -; CDR3nt: TGCAGTGCTGGTAGGGACAGGGGGGAAGTTGAGCAGTACTTC; CDR3aa: CSAGRDRGEVEQYF
v_gene: TRBV15; j_gene: TRBJ1-6; d_gene: -; abundance: -; CDR3nt: TGTGCCACCAGCAGACAGGACAGATCCTATAATTCACCCCTCCACTTT; CDR3aa: CATSRQDRSYNSPLHF
v_gene: TRBV2; j_gene: TRBJ1-1; d_gene: -; abundance: many; CDR3nt: TGTGCCAGCATCAGGGGGAACACTGAAGCTTTCTTT; CDR3aa: CASIRGNTEAFF
v_gene: TRBV28; j_gene: TRBJ2-5; d_gene: TRBD2; abundance: many; CDR3nt: TGTGCCAGCAGTTTCCCTACTAGCGGGGGGCTGACGGAGACCCAGTACTTC; CDR3aa: CASSFPTSGGLTETQYF